At least ten counts were recorded for the clone carrying this T cell receptor (beta chain). V shed 5 bases, J shed 5 bases, and the junction held 11 bases outside the gene matches. The CDR3 consists of 15 residues. Germline V CDR1 and CDR2: MNHNY, SVGAGI (reference sequence). Produced via immunoSEQ multiplex PCR; TCRdb's table is partial and in-frame only. The sample has roughly 24,000 clones; about 25% are singletons. The record originates from a study of neoadjuvant anti-PD-1 for oral cavity cancer. Time point defined: after neoadjuvant nivolumab, at surgical resection. The material was tumor tissue, obtained after nivolumab (anti-PD-1) treatment. The chain links TRBV6-6 to TRBJ2-5; TRBD2 aligns across 7 bases. The sequence was obtained from a person aged 40-85 years with oral cavity squamous cell carcinoma. As DNA, the CDR3 is TGTGCCAGCAGTCTCTTCGCGGGGGTCAAGGAGACCCAGTACTTC. It encodes CASSLFAGVKETQYF.